The subject of this entry is one TCR beta chain. This sample stems from a study of radiotherapy plus CTLA-4 blockade in lung cancer. Profiling relied on immunoSEQ multiplex PCR, and the TCRdb table lists in-frame clones only, not all of them. The table lists about 81,000 clones, less than 80% of them singletons. Germline V gene data show CDR1 as SGHAT and CDR2 as FQNNGV. V was shortened by 5 bases and J by 2 bases, with 15 bases between the two germline ends. The CDR3 covers 16 residues. Sequencing used peripheral blood, obtained from a patient treated with radiotherapy plus ipilimumab. The sequence came from a human donor with non-small cell lung cancer that progressed on radiotherapy plus ipilimumab. This sequence joins TRBV11-2 and TRBJ1-4; weak D call: TRBD1 (5 bases). The CDR3 loop reads CASSPLQGQTNEKLFF. The CDR3 DNA is TGTGCCAGCAGCCCCCTCCAGGGTCAGACTAATGAAAAACTGTTTTTT. The full variable domain, rest sourced from reference TRBV11-2 and TRBJ1-4, is EAGVAQSPRYKIIEKRQSVAFWCNPISGHATLYWYQQILGQGPKLLIQFQNNGVVDDSQLPKDRFSAERLKGVDSTLKIQPAKLEDSAVYLCASSPLQGQTNEKLFFGSGTQLSVL.